This is a list of T cell receptor beta chains from one sample in a study of blood T cell repertoires in COVID-19. TCRdb's table, derived via immunoSEQ multiplex PCR, lists solely in-frame clones and lacks some. The sample includes 430,000 or so clones, 70% to 90% seen only once; the top ten take about 1.5%. The sample comprised PBMCs or T cells enriched from blood (not recorded which). The receptors come from a woman aged 18-35 years who had been exposed to COVID-19. CDR3s include the opening cysteine and the closing phenylalanine or tryptophan. Fields, in order: clone size, D gene, V gene, J gene, CDR3 protein, CDR3 DNA. D genes are given only for firm matches. Rows give clone size only sometimes, using once, few, many, or a class for an expanded clone.

clone_size: .; d_call: TRBD2; v_call: TRBV9; j_call: TRBJ2-5; cdr3_aa: CASSAGTSGSRKTQYF; cdr3_nt: TGTGCCAGCAGCGCCGGGACTAGCGGGAGTAGGAAGACCCAGTACTTC
clone_size: .; d_call: TRBD1; v_call: TRBV28; j_call: TRBJ2-1; cdr3_aa: CASSGSRTGTAQFF; cdr3_nt: TGTGCCAGCAGCGGTTCCCGGACAGGGACGGCGCAGTTCTTC
clone_size: .; d_call: TRBD1; v_call: TRBV15; j_call: TRBJ2-5; cdr3_aa: CATSPTGGWKTQYF; cdr3_nt: TGTGCCACCAGCCCGACAGGGGGTTGGAAGACCCAGTACTTC
clone_size: .; d_call: TRBD1; v_call: TRBV28; j_call: TRBJ2-5; cdr3_aa: CARVTTGTGSRETQYF; cdr3_nt: TGTGCCAGAGTAACGACCGGGACAGGGTCCCGAGAGACCCAGTACTTC
clone_size: .; d_call: TRBD2; v_call: TRBV7-2; j_call: TRBJ2-3; cdr3_aa: CASSFGRAGGISTDTQYF; cdr3_nt: TGTGCCAGCAGCTTTGGTCGAGCGGGGGGGATCAGCACAGATACGCAGTATTTT
clone_size: .; d_call: TRBD1; v_call: TRBV7-2; j_call: TRBJ2-1; cdr3_aa: CASSSGQGGHEQFF; cdr3_nt: TGTGCCAGCAGCTCCGGACAGGGTGGGCATGAGCAGTTCTTC
clone_size: .; d_call: .; v_call: TRBV28; j_call: TRBJ2-2; cdr3_aa: CASSLYTRAGELFF; cdr3_nt: TGTGCCAGCAGTTTGTATACCAGGGCCGGGGAGCTGTTTTTT
clone_size: .; d_call: TRBD2; v_call: TRBV7-9; j_call: TRBJ2-1; cdr3_aa: CASSLGLTSVMINEQFF; cdr3_nt: TGTGCCAGCAGCTTGGGCTTAACTAGCGTGATGATCAATGAGCAGTTCTTC
clone_size: .; d_call: .; v_call: TRBV18; j_call: TRBJ1-4; cdr3_aa: CASSPNSVNEKLFF; cdr3_nt: TGTGCCAGCTCACCAAACAGTGTGAATGAAAAACTGTTTTTT
clone_size: few; d_call: .; v_call: TRBV7-2; j_call: TRBJ1-2; cdr3_aa: CASSLGETVNYGYTF; cdr3_nt: TGTGCCAGCAGCTTAGGAGAGACAGTCAACTATGGCTACACCTTC
clone_size: few; d_call: .; v_call: TRBV6-4; j_call: TRBJ1-6; cdr3_aa: CASRGGPQSSYNSPLHF; cdr3_nt: TGTGCCAGCAGGGGGGGACCTCAGAGCTCCTATAATTCACCCCTCCACTTT